This TCR beta chain was documented in a study of PD-1 blockade in classical Hodgkin lymphoma. The CDR3 loop spans 16 amino acids. Trimming stripped 6 bases from V and 2 bases from J, with 16 bases between. Germline V gene data show CDR1 as LNHDA and CDR2 as SQIVND (reference sequence). Relapse was seen in all patients after autologous stem cell transplantation, and brentuximab vedotin exposure was variable. Produced via immunoSEQ multiplex PCR; TCRdb's table is partial and in-frame only. This sample has roughly 140,000 clones, with around 84% found just once. The V and J genes are TRBV19 and TRBJ1-4, with D possibly being TRBD1 (6 bases). This specimen was peripheral blood mononuclear cells (PBMCs), taken before the second cycle of nivolumab. This clonotype originated in a human donor with classical Hodgkin lymphoma. The CDR3 region has the DNA TGTGCCAGTAGCATCACCTACAGGGCCACTAATGAAAAACTGTTTTTT. Its translation is CASSITYRATNEKLFF.